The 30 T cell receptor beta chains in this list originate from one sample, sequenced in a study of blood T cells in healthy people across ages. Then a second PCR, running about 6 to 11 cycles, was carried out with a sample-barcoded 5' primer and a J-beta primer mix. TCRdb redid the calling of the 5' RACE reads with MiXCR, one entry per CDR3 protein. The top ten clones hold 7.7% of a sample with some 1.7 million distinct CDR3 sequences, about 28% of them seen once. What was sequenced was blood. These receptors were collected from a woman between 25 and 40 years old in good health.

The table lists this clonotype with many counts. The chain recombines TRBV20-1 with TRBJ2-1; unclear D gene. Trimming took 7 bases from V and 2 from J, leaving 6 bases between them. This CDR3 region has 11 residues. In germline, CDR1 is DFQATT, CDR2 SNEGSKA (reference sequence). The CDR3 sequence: CSVKPYNEQFF. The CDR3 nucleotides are TGCAGTGTTAAGCCCTACAATGAGCAGTTCTTC.

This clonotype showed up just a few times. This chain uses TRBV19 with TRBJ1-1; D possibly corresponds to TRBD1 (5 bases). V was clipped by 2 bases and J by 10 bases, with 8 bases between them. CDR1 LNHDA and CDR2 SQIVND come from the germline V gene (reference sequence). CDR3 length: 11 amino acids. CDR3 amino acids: CASSIRGGAFF. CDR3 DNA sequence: TGTGCCAGTAGTATAAGGGGTGGAGCTTTCTTT.

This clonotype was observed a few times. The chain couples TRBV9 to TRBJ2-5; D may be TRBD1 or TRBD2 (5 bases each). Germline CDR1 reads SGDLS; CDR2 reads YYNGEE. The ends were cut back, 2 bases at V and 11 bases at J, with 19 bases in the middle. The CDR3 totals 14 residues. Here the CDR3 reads CASSVVQAEGEQYF. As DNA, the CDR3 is TGTGCCAGCAGCGTCGTACAGGCCGAGGGTGAGCAGTACTTC.

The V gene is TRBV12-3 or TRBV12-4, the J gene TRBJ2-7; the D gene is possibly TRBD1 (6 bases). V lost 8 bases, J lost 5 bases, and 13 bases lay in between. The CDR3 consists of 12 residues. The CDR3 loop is CASGGGAHEQYF. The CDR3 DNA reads TGTGCCAGCGGGGGCGGAGCCCACGAGCAGTACTTC.

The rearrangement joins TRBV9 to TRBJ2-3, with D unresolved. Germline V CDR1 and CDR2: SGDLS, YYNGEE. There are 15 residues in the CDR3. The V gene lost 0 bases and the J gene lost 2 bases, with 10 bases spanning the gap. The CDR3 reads CASSVEETYTDTQYF. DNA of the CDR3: TGTGCCAGCAGCGTAGAGGAGACCTACACAGATACGCAGTATTTT.

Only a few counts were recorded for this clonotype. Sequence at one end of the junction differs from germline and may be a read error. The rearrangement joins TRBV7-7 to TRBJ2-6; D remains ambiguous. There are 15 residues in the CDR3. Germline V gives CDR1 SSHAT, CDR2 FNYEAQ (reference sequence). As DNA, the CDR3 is TGTGTCAGCAGCTTATCGTCCTCTGGGGCCAACGTCCTGACTTTC. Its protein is CVSSLSSSGANVLTF. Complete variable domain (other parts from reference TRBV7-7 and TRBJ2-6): GAGVSQSPRYKVTKRGQDVTLRCDPISSHATLYWYQQALGQGPEFLTYFNYEAQPDKSGLPSDRFSAERPEGSISTLTIQRTEQRDSAMYRCVSSLSSSGANVLTFGAGSRLTVL.

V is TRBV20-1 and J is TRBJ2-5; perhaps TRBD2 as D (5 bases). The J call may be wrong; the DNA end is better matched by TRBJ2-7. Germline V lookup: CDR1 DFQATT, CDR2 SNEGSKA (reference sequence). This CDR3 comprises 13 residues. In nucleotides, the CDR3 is TGCAGTGCTCAGGCTAGCACTTTTTCCGAGCAGTACTTC. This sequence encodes CSAQASTFSEQYF.

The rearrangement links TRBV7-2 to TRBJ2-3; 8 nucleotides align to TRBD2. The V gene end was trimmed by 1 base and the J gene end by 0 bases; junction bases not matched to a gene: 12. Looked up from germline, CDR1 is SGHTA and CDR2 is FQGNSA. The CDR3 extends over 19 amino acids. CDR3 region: CASSLGTAGAYRSTDTQYF. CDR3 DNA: TGTGCCAGCAGCTTAGGTACAGCGGGGGCCTATAGAAGCACAGATACGCAGTATTTT.

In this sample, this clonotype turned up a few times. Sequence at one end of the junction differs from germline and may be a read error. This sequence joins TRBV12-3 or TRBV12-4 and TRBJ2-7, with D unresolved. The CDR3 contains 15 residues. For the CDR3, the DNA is TGTGCCATCAGTTTAGATGCCGGGCAGACCTACGAGCAGTACTTC. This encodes CAISLDAGQTYEQYF.

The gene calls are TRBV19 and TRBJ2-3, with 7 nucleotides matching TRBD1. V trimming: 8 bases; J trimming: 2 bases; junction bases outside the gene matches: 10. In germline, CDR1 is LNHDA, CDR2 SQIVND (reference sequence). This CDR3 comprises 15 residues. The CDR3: CASSRKGAVTDTQYF. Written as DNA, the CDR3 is TGTGCCAGTTCGAGAAAGGGGGCTGTCACAGATACGCAGTATTTT.

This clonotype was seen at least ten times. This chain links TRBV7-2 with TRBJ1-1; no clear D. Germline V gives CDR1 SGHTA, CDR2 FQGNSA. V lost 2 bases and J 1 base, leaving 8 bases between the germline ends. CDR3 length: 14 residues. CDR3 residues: CASSLLGSNTEAFF. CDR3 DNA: TGTGCCAGCAGCTTATTGGGATCGAACACTGAAGCTTTCTTT.

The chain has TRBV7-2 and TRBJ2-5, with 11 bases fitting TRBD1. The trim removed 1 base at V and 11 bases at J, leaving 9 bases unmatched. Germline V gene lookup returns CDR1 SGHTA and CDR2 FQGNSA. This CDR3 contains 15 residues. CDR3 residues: CASSLGTGGRYEQYF. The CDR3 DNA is TGTGCCAGCAGCTTAGGGACAGGGGGCCGGTATGAGCAGTACTTC.

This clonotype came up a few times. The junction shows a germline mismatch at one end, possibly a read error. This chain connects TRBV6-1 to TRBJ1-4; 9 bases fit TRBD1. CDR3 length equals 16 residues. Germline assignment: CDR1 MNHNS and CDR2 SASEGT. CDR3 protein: CASSEESGQGYEKLFF. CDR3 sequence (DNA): TGTGCTAGCAGTGAAGAATCGGGACAGGGTTATGAAAAACTGTTTTTT.

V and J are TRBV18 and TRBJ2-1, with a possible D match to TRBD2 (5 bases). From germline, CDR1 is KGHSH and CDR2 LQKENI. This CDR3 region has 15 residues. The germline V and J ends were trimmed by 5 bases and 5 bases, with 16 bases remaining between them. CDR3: CASSAAASGNNEQFF. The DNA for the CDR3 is TGTGCCAGCTCAGCCGCCGCCAGCGGAAACAATGAGCAGTTCTTC. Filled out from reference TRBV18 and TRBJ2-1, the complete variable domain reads NAGVMQNPRHLVRRRGQEARLRCSPMKGHSHVYWYRQLPEEGLKFMVYLQKENIIDESGMPKERFSAEFPKEGPSILRIQQVVRGDSAAYFCASSAAASGNNEQFFGPGTRLTVL.

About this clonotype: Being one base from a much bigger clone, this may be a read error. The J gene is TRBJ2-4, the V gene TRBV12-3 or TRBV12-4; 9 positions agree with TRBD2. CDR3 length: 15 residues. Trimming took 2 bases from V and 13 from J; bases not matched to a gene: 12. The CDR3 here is CASSLSGRFYNEQYF. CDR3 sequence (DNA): TGTGCCAGCAGTTTAAGCGGGAGGTTTTACAATGAGCAGTACTTC.

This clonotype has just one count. The CDR3 DNA reads as TGTGCCAGCAGTTTACAACAGACTATCACTGAAGCTTTCTTT. It specifies CASSLQQTITEAFF. This chain connects TRBV12-3 or TRBV12-4 to TRBJ1-1; D ambiguous. This CDR3 has 14 residues. V was trimmed by 2 bases and J by 4 bases, leaving 11 bases between them.

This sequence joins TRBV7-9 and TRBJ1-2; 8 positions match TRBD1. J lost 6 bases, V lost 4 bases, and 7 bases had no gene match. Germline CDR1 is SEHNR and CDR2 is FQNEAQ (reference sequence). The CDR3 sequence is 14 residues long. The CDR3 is CASSSSETGDGYTF. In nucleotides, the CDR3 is TGTGCCAGCAGCTCCAGTGAGACAGGGGATGGCTACACCTTC.

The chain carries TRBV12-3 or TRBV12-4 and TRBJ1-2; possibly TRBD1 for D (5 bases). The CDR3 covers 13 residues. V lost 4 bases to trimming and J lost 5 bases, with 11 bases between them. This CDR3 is CASSSGDWYGYTF. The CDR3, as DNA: TGTGCCAGCAGTTCTGGGGACTGGTATGGCTACACCTTC.

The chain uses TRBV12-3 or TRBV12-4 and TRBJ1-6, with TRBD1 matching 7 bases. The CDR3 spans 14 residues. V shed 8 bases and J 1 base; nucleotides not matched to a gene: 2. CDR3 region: CASLRGSYNSPLHF. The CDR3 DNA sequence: TGTGCCAGCCTCAGGGGGTCCTATAATTCACCCCTCCACTTT.

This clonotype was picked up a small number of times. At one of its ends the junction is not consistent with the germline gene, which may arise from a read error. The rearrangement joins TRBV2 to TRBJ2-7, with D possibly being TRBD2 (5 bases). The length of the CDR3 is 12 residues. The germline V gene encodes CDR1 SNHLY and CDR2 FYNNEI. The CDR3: CASGSEAYEQYF. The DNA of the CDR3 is TGTGCCAGCGGGTCGGAGGCGTACGAACAGTACTTC. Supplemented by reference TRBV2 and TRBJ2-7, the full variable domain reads EPEVTQTPSHQVTQMGQEVILRCVPISNHLYFYWYRQILGQKVEFLVSFYNNEISEKSEIFDDQFSVERPDGSNFTLKIRSTKLEDSAMYFCASGSEAYEQYFGPGTRLTVT.

CDR3 region: CASSVVRVPTGELFF. The CDR3 DNA follows: TGTGCCAGCAGCGTAGTACGAGTTCCCACCGGGGAGCTGTTTTTT. This chain connects TRBV9 to TRBJ2-2; no clear D. The V and J ends lost 0 bases and 4 bases respectively, with 10 bases between them. Germline V gene data show CDR1 as SGDLS and CDR2 as YYNGEE. The CDR3 spans 15 residues.

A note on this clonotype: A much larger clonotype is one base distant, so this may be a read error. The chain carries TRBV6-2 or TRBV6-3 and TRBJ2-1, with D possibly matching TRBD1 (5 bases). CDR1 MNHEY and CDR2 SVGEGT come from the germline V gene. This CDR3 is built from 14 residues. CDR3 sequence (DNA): TGTGCCAGCAGGTACTCAGGGCATTCGGATGAGCGGTTCTTC. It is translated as CASRYSGHSDERFF.

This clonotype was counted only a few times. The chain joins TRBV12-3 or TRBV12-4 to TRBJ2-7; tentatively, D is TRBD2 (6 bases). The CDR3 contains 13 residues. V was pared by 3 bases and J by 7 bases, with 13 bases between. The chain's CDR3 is CASSFGSSLEQYF. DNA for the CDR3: TGTGCCAGCAGTTTCGGGAGTTCCCTAGAGCAGTACTTC.

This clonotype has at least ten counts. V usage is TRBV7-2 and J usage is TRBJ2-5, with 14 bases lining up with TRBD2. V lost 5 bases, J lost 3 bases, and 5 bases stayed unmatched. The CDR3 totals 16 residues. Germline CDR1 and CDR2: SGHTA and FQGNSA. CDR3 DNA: TGTGCCAGCAGCAAACGGGGACTAGCGGGGGAAGAGACCCAGTACTTC. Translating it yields CASSKRGLAGEETQYF.

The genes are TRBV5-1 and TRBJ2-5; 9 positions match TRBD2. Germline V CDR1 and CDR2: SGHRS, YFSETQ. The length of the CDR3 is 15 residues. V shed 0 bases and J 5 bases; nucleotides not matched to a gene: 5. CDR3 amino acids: CASSLEGTSTETQYF. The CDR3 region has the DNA TGCGCCAGCAGCTTGGAGGGGACTAGCACGGAGACCCAGTACTTC. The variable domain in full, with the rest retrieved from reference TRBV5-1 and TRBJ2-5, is KAGVTQTPRYLIKTRGQQVTLSCSPISGHRSVSWYQQTPGQGLQFLFEYFSETQRNKGNFPGRFSGRQFSNSRSEMNVSTLELGDSALYLCASSLEGTSTETQYFGPGTRLLVL.

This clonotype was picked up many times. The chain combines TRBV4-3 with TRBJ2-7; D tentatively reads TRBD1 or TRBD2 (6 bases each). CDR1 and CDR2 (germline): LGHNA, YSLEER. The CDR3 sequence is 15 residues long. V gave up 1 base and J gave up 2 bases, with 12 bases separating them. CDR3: CASSQGAEGAYEQYF. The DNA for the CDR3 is TGCGCCAGCAGCCAAGGAGCGGAGGGGGCCTACGAGCAGTACTTC.

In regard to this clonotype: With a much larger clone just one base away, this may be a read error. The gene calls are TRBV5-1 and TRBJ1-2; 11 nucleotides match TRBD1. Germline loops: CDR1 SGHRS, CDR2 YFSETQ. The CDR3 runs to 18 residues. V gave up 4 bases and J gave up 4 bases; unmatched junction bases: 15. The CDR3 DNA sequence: TGCGCCAGCAGCCCGTGGACAGGGGGCGCCGTAATTAGCTATGGCTACACCTTC. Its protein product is CASSPWTGGAVISYGYTF. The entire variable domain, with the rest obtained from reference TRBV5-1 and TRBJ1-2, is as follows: KAGVTQTPRYLIKTRGQQVTLSCSPISGHRSVSWYQQTPGQGLQFLFEYFSETQRNKGNFPGRFSGRQFSNSRSEMNVSTLELGDSALYLCASSPWTGGAVISYGYTFGSGTRLTVV.

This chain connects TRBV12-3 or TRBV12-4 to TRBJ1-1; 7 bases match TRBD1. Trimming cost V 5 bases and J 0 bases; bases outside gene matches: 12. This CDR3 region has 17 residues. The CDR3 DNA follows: TGTGCCAGCAGTCACAGTACCGGGACAGTCTTGAACACTGAAGCTTTCTTT. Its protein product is CASSHSTGTVLNTEAFF.

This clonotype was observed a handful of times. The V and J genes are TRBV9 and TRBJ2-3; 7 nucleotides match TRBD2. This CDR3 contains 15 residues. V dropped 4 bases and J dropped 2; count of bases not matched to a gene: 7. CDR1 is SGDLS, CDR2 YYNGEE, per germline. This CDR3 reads CASSSLSGNTDTQYF. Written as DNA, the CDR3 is TGTGCCAGCAGCAGTCTCAGCGGGAACACAGATACGCAGTATTTT.

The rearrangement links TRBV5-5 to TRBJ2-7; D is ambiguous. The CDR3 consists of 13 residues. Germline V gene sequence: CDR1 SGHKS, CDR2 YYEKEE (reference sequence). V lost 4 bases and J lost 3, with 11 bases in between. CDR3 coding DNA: TGTGCCAGCAGCATAGACACAAACTACGAGCAGTACTTC. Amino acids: CASSIDTNYEQYF.